This T cell receptor (beta chain) is drawn from a study of T cells after yellow fever vaccination. The study, taken as a whole, reports: Weaker in magnitude, the secondary response showed a faster peak on day 5 versus 15. Just a small share of clonotypes turned up in the CD4 compartment as well as the CD8 compartment.

With 3 bases removed from V and 4 bases from J, the gap between germline ends came to 13 bases. This CDR3 is built from 14 residues. Germline V gene sequence: CDR1 DFQATT, CDR2 SNEGSKA (reference sequence). Concerning this clonotype: What it recognizes is unknown.

The 5'RACE template-switching step produced TCR cDNA and added a universal primer site and UMIs. Via MiXCR, TCRdb re-called the 5' RACE reads, giving one row per CDR3 protein. The sample contains fewer than 400,000 distinct CDR3 sequences, approximately 6% of which appear only once. The sample consisted of PBMCs, taken 5 days after the yellow fever booster vaccination. The TCR was taken from a man aged 25-40 years who received the YFV17D yellow fever vaccine. The chain links TRBV20-1 to TRBJ1-5; the D gene is possibly TRBD1 (6 bases). CDR3 sequence reads: CSASTGGGNQPQHF. The CDR3 coding sequence is TGCAGTGCTAGTACTGGGGGCGGAAATCAGCCCCAGCATTTT.